Given below is one T cell receptor (beta chain) in context. What it recognizes is unknown. The data were obtained in a study of shared clonotypes between healthy human individuals. The study's findings and limits: Investigators collected only blood, and repertoires in tissues likely differ.

The study ran the assay at deep level. This table comes from immunoSEQ multiplex PCR, and its TCRdb copy is limited to in-frame clones, with some not included. The sample holds 180,000 or so clones, over 85% seen once. Germline assignment: CDR1 LNHDA and CDR2 SQIVND (reference sequence). CDR3 length: 16 residues. The V and J ends lost 1 base and 5 bases, in that order; junction bases with no gene match: 2. Sequenced input: naive CD4+ T cells sorted from blood. The subset here: CD45RA+ positively selected. The J gene is TRBJ2-3, the V gene TRBV19; 14 nucleotides line up with TRBD2. The TCR sequence derives from a woman younger than 45 in good health. The chain's CDR3 is CASSIGLAGGGDTQYF. The CDR3 DNA reads TGTGCCAGTAGTATAGGACTAGCGGGAGGGGGAGATACGCAGTATTTT.